This TCR beta chain was profiled in a study of response to subunit inactivated influenza vaccine. Study conclusions and caveats: Authors suggested that a seasonal influenza vaccination recruits few new T cells each time.

Each CDR3 protein gets one entry after TCRdb re-called the RT-PCR reads with MiXCR. The sample contains about 540,000 distinct CDR3 sequences, 14% of which appear only once. Trimming removed 7 bases at V and 1 base at J, with 4 bases between. The CDR3 consists of 10 residues. Germline CDR1 and CDR2: DFQATT and SNEGSKA (reference sequence). About this clonotype: The antigen is not known.

The chain joins TRBV20-1 to TRBJ2-5; D ambiguous. This receptor was obtained from a man aged 50 or older who received an inactivated influenza vaccine. Sequenced material: PBMCs from blood, taken 11 to 12 days after vaccination. The CDR3 reads CSVLQETQYF. DNA for the CDR3: TGCAGTGTCCTCCAAGAGACCCAGTACTTC.